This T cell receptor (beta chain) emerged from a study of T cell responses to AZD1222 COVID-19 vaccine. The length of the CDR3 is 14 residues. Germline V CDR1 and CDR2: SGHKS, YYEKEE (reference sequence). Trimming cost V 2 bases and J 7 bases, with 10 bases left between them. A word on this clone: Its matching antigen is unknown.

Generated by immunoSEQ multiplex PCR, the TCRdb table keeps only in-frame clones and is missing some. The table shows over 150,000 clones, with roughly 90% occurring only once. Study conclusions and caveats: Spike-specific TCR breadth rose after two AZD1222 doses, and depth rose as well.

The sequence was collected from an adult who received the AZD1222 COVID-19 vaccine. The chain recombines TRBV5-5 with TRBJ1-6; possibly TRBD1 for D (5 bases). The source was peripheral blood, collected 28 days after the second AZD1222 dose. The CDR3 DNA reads TGTGCCAGCAGCTTCGGCAGGGTAAATTCACCCCTCCACTTT. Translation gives CASSFGRVNSPLHF.